Sequencing of this T cell receptor beta chain was carried out in a study of blood T cell repertoires in COVID-19. In the study overall: T cells, B-cell-depleted T cells, or PBMCs supplied cDNA or gDNA.

TCRdb keeps only in-frame clones here, not all; method: immunoSEQ multiplex PCR. In the table there are almost 400,000 clones, around 87% of which are singletons. Germline-derived CDR1 and CDR2 are SGHRS and YFSETQ. V gave up 6 bases and J gave up 2 bases; unmatched junction bases: 12. The CDR3 runs to 16 residues. The clonotype originates from a woman aged 55-70 years with COVID-19, enrolled during active disease. The chain carries TRBV5-1 and TRBJ2-3, with TRBD2 matching over 7 bases. The sequenced sample was peripheral blood. The CDR3 DNA follows: TGCGCCAGCAACCTGGGATGGGGACTAAACACAGATACGCAGTATTTT. Amino acids: CASNLGWGLNTDTQYF.